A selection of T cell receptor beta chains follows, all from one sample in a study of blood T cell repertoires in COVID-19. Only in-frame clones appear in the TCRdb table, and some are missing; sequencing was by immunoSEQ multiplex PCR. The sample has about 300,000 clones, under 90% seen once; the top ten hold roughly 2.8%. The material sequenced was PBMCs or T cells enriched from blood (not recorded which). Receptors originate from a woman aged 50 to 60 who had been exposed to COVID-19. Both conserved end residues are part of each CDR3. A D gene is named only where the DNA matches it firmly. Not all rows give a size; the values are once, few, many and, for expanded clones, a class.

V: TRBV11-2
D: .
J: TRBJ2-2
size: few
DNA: TGTGCCAGCAGCTCGACAGTGAACACCGGGGAGCTGTTTTTT
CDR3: CASSSTVNTGELFF

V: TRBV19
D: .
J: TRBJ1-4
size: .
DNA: TGTGCCAGTACTGGGACATCGGTGGCAAAACTGTTTTTT
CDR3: CASTGTSVAKLFF

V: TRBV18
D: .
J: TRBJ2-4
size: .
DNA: TGTGCCAGCTCACCCCCTGGAAGGGGTGAAAACATTCAGTACTTC
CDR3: CASSPPGRGENIQYF

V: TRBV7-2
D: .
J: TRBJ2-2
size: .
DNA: TGTGCCAGCAGCTTTGGACAGACGGCCTGGACCGGGGAGCTGTTTTTT
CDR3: CASSFGQTAWTGELFF

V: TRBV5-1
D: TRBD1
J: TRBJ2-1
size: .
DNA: TGCGCCAGCAGCTTGCTCAGGGGGTCCTACAATGAGCAGTTCTTC
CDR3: CASSLLRGSYNEQFF

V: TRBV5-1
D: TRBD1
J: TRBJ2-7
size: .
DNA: TGCGCCAGCAGCTTACCGGGACAGGGGGCGGGCGAGCAGTACTTC
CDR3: CASSLPGQGAGEQYF

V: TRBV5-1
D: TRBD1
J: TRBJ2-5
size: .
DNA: TGCGCCAGCCGGGGCTGGGGCCAGCAGCTTGAGGCCCTCTCCCGGGACAGGAGCCAAGAGACCCAGTACTTC
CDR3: CASRGWGQQLEALSRDRSQETQYF

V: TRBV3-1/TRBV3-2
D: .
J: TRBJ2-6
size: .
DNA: TGTGCCAGCAGCCAGAACCTAGTTCCTGGGGCCAACGTCCTGACTTTC
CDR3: CASSQNLVPGANVLTF

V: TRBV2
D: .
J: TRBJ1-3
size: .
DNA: TGTGCCAGCAGTGAACAGGGCAGAAACACCATATATTTT
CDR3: CASSEQGRNTIYF

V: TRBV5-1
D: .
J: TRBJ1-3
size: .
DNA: TGCGCCAGCAGCCCCGACGGAGGGACGAGCGCTGGAAACACCATATATTTT
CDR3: CASSPDGGTSAGNTIYF

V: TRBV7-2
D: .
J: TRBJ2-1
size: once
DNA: TGTGCCAGCAGCTTAGATTTTACAGGGTTCAATGAGCAGTTCTTC
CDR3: CASSLDFTGFNEQFF

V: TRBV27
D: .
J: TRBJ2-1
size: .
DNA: TGTGCCAGCAGTTTATCGAGTTTCCTCTCCTACAATGAGCAGTTCTTC
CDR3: CASSLSSFLSYNEQFF

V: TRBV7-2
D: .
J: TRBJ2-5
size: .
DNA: TGTGCCAGCAGCTCCATGCCCAAGCGACTAGAGACCCAGTACTTC
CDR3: CASSSMPKRLETQYF

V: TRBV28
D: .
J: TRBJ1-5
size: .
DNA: TGTGCCAGCAGGGAGGGACCGCTAAATCAGCCCCAGCATTTT
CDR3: CASREGPLNQPQHF

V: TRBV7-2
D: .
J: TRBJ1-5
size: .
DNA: TGTGCCAGCAGCCCACAGGGTTGGGGCAATCAGCCCCAGCATTTT
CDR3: CASSPQGWGNQPQHF

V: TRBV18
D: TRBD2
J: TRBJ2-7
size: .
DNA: TGTGCCAGCTCACCAGAGACTAGCATAAACGAGCAGTACTTC
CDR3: CASSPETSINEQYF

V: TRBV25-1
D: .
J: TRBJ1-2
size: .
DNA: TGTGCCAGCAGTAACCGGGACAAATCCTATGGCTACACCTTC
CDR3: CASSNRDKSYGYTF

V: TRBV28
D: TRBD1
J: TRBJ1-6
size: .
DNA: TGTGCCAGCAGTTTACAGGGGGCGAGGAATTCACCCCTCCACTTT
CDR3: CASSLQGARNSPLHF

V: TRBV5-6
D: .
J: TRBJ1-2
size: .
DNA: TGTGCCAGCAGCTTGGGATCCCGCGGGGCTGGCTACACCTTC
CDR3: CASSLGSRGAGYTF

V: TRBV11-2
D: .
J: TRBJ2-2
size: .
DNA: TGTGCCAGCAGCCGCCCCCTCGGTCCCACCGGGGAGCTGTTTTTT
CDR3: CASSRPLGPTGELFF

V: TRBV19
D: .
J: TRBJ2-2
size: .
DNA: TGTGCCAGTAGTACAGACCACTCTACAGGGTCGATCGGGGAGCTGTTTTTT
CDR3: CASSTDHSTGSIGELFF

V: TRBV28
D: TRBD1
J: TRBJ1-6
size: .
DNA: TGTGCCAGCAGTAGTACAGGGGGCCGTTCACCCCTCCACTTT
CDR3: CASSSTGGRSPLHF